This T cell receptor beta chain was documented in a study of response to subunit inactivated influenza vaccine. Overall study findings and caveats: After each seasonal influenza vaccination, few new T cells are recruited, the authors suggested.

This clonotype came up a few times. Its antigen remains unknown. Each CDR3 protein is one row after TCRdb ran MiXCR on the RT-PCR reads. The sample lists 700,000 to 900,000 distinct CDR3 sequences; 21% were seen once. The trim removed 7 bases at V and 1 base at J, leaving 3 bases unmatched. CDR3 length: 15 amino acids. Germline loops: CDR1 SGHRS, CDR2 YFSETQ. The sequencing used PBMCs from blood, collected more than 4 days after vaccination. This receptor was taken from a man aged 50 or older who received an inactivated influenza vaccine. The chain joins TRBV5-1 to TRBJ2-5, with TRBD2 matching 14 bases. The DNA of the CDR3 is TGCGCCAGCGGGACTAGCGGGAGACCCCAAGAGACCCAGTACTTC. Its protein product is CASGTSGRPQETQYF.